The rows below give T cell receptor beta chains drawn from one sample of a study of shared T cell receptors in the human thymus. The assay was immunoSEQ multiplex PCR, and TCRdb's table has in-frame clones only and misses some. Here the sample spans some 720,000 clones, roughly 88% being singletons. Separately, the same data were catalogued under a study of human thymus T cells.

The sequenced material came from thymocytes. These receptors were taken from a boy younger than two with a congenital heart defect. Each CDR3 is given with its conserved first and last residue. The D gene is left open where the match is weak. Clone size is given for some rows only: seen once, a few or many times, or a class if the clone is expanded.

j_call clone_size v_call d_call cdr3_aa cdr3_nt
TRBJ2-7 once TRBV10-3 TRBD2 CAISESVSQREYEQYF TGTGCCATCAGTGAGTCAGTGTCCCAGCGGGAGTACGAGCAGTACTTC
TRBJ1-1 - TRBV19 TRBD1 CASSMGQENTEAFF TGTGCCAGTAGTATGGGACAGGAAAACACTGAAGCTTTCTTT
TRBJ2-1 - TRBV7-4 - CASSFPTPSYNEQFF TGTGCCAGCAGCTTCCCGACACCCTCCTACAATGAGCAGTTCTTC
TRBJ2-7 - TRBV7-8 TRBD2 CASSPGGGRMHEQYF TGTGCCAGCAGCCCTGGGGGCGGGAGGATGCACGAGCAGTACTTC
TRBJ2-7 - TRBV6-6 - CASSRLMDLSYEQYF TGTGCCAGCAGCCGACTTATGGACTTGTCCTACGAGCAGTACTTC
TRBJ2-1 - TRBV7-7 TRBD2 CASSLGTSGNEQFF TGTGCCAGCAGCTTAGGGACTAGCGGCAATGAGCAGTTCTTC
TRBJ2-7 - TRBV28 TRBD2 CASGRTSGGEQYF TGTGCCAGCGGACGGACTAGCGGGGGCGAGCAGTACTTC
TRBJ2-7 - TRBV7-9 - CASSPQGRADEQYF TGTGCCAGCAGCCCTCAGGGTAGGGCGGACGAGCAGTACTTC
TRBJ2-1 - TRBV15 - CATSIVRDMNEQFF TGTGCCACCAGCATCGTCCGGGACATGAATGAGCAGTTCTTC
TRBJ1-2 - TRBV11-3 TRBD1 CASSLARTGGSGYTF TGTGCCAGCAGCTTAGCCCGGACAGGGGGCAGTGGCTACACCTTC
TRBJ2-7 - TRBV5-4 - CASTHWLSGYEQYF TGTGCCAGCACCCACTGGCTCTCGGGCTACGAGCAGTACTTC
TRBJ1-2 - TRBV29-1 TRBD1 CSVGQGADGYTF TGCAGCGTGGGACAGGGGGCTGATGGCTACACCTTC
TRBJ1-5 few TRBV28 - CASSQRGFSNQPQHF TGTGCCAGCAGTCAGAGAGGATTTAGCAATCAGCCCCAGCATTTT